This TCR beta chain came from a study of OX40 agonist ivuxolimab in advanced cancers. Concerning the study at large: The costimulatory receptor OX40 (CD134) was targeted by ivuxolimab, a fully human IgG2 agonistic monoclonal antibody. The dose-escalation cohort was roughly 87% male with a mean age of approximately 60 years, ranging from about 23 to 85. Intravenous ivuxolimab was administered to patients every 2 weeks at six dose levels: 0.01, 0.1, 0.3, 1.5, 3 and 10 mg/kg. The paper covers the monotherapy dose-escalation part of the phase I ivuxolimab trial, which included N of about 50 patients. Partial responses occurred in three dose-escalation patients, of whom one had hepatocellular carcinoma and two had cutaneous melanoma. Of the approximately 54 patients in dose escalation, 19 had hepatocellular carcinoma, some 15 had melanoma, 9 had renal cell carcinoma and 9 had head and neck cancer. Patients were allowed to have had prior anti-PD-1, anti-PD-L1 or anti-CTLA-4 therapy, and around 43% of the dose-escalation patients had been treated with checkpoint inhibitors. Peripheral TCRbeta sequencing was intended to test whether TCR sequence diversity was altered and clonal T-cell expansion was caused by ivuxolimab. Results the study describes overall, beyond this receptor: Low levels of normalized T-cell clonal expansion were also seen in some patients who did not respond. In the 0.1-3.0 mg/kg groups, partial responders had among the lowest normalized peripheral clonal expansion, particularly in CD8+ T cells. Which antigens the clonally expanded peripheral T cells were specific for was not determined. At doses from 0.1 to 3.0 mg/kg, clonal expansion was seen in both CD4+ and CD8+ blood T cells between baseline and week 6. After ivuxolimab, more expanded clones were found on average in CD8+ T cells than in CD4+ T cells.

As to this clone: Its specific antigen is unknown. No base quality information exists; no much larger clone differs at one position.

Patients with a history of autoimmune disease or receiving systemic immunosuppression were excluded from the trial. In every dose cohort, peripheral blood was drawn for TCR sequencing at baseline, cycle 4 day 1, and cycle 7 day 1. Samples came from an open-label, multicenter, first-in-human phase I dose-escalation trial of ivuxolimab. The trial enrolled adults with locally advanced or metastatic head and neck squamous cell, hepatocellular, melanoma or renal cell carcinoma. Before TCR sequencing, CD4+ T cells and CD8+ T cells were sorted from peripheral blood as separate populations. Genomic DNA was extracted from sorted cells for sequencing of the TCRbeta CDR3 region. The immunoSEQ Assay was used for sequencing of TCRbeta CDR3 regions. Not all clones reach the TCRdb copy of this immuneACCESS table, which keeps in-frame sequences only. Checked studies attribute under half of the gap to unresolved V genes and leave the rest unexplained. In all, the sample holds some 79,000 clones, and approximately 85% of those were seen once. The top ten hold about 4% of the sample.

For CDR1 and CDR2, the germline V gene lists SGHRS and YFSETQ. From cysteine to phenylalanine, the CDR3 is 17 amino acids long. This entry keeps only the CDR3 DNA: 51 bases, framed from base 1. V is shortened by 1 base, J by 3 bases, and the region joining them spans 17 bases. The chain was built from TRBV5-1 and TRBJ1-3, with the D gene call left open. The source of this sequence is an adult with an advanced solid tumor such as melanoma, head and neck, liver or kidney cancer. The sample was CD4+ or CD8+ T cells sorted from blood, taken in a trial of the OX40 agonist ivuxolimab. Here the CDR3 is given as CASSLHLGSQIGNTIYF. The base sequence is TGCGCCAGCAGCTTGCATCTAGGGAGCCAAATTGGAAACACCATATATTTT.